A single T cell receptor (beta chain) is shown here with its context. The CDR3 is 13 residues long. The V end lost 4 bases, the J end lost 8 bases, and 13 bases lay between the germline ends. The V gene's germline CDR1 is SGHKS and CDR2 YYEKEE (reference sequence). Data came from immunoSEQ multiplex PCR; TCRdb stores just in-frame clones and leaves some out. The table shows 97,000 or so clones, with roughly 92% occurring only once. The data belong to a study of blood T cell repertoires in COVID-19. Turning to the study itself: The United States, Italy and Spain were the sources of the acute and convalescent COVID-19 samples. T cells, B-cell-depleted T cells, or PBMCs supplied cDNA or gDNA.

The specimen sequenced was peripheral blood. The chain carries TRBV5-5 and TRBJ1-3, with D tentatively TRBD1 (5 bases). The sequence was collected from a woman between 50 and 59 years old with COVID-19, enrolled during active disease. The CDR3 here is CASSRDFGDTIYF. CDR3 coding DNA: TGTGCCAGCAGCCGGGACTTTGGGGACACCATATATTTT. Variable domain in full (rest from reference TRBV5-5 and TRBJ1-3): DAGVTQSPTHLIKTRGQQVTLRCSPISGHKSVSWYQQVLGQGPQFIFQYYEKEERGRGNFPDRFSARQFPNYSSELNVNALLLGDSALYLCASSRDFGDTIYFGEGSWLTVV.